A single sample gave rise to the 15 T cell receptor beta chains below, sequenced in a study of blood T cell repertoires in COVID-19. The data were produced by immunoSEQ multiplex PCR, yet TCRdb's version contains in-frame clones alone and is incomplete. The sample records 50,000 to 55,000 clones, around 84% being singletons. The specimen was peripheral blood. The receptors were gathered from a man aged 65 to 79 with acute or convalescent COVID-19.

The V and J genes are TRBV5-1 and TRBJ2-1, with 12 positions matching TRBD2. V lost 1 base to trimming and J lost 5 bases; unmatched junction nucleotides: 1. The CDR3 spans 15 residues. Germline lookup yields CDR1 SGHRS and CDR2 YFSETQ. The CDR3 DNA reads as TGCGCCAGCAGCTTGAGGACTAGCGGGAACAATGAGCAGTTCTTC. Translated: CASSLRTSGNNEQFF. The whole variable domain, filled in from reference TRBV5-1 and TRBJ2-1, reads KAGVTQTPRYLIKTRGQQVTLSCSPISGHRSVSWYQQTPGQGLQFLFEYFSETQRNKGNFPGRFSGRQFSNSRSEMNVSTLELGDSALYLCASSLRTSGNNEQFFGPGTRLTVL.

There are a few counts of this clone. The V and J genes are TRBV7-6 and TRBJ1-6, with 7 bases lining up with TRBD1. Trimming at V came to 5 bases and at J to 3 bases, leaving 16 bases not matched to a gene. This CDR3 has 19 residues. Germline V gives CDR1 SGHVS, CDR2 FNYEAQ. The CDR3 reads CASSPRGFLGQDYNSPLHF. CDR3 in DNA: TGTGCCAGCAGCCCGAGGGGGTTCCTCGGACAGGACTATAATTCACCCCTCCACTTT.

The chain uses TRBV27 and TRBJ1-5; D is unclear. CDR1 and CDR2 (germline): MNHEY, SMNVEV (reference sequence). This CDR3 is 16 amino acids long. The V and J ends lost 5 bases and 0 bases respectively, with 14 bases between them. Here the CDR3 reads CASSPGLGSSNQPQHF. As DNA, the CDR3 is TGTGCCAGCAGTCCGGGGTTGGGATCTAGCAATCAGCCCCAGCATTTT.

The chain is built from TRBV6-5 and TRBJ1-5; 11 bases agree with TRBD1. J lost 6 bases, V lost 5 bases, and 6 bases had no gene match. This CDR3 spans 15 amino acids. Germline CDR1 reads MNHEY; CDR2 reads SVGAGI. The CDR3 coding sequence is TGTGCCAGCAGTACCGGGACAGGGGGTTCTCAGCCCCAGCATTTT. It codes for CASSTGTGGSQPQHF.

The rearrangement joins TRBV29-1 to TRBJ1-2, with 8 nucleotides matching TRBD1. The CDR3 is made up of 13 amino acids. CDR1 SQVTM and CDR2 ANQGSEA come from the germline V gene. The J segment lost 3 bases and the V segment lost 6 bases, leaving 6 bases of the junction unmatched. This CDR3 is CSVGPGQDYGYTF. The CDR3, as DNA: TGCAGCGTCGGTCCGGGACAGGACTATGGCTACACCTTC.

The chain links TRBV28 to TRBJ2-5, with 7 bases fitting TRBD1. Germline V CDR1 and CDR2: MDHEN, SYDVKM. The CDR3 sequence is 20 residues long. The ends lost 4 bases at V and 0 bases at J; junction bases unmatched: 20. For the CDR3, the DNA is TGTGCCAGCAGTTCGTTACTGTCCGGGACAGCCCTACAGTACCAAGAGACCCAGTACTTC. It yields the protein CASSSLLSGTALQYQETQYF.

The chain couples TRBV7-9 to TRBJ2-5; TRBD1 matches 8 bases. V gave up 5 bases and J gave up 1 base; unmatched junction bases: 3. This CDR3 has 14 amino acids. Germline V gene lookup returns CDR1 SEHNR and CDR2 FQNEAQ (reference sequence). Here the CDR3 DNA reads TGTGCCAGCAGCAAAGGGACAGGCCAAGAGACCCAGTACTTC. Encoded protein: CASSKGTGQETQYF.

This chain joins TRBV5-1 and TRBJ1-1; D gene ambiguous. V was shortened by 2 bases and J by 1 base, with 9 bases between the two germline ends. The germline V gene encodes CDR1 SGHRS and CDR2 YFSETQ. CDR3 length: 14 amino acids. For the CDR3, the DNA is TGCGCCAGCAGCTTCGGGTATCCGAACACTGAAGCTTTCTTT. Translating gives CASSFGYPNTEAFF.

This clone showed up just once. This sequence joins TRBV14 and TRBJ1-2, with 8 positions matching TRBD1. Germline values: CDR1 SGHDN, CDR2 FVKESK. The CDR3 loop spans 17 amino acids. V lost 0 bases to trimming and J lost 0 bases; unmatched junction nucleotides: 6. CDR3 amino acids: CASSQDPGGYPNYGYTF. In DNA form, the CDR3 reads TGTGCCAGCAGCCAAGATCCAGGGGGCTATCCTAACTATGGCTACACCTTC.

The chain is built from TRBV5-5 and TRBJ2-3; the match to TRBD1 covers 7 bases. The V gene end was trimmed by 4 bases and the J gene end by 3 bases; junction bases not matched to a gene: 5. The CDR3 length is 14 residues. Germline assignment: CDR1 SGHKS and CDR2 YYEKEE (reference sequence). The CDR3 spells CASSRDSPTDTQYF. In DNA, the CDR3 is TGTGCCAGCAGCCGGGACAGCCCAACAGATACGCAGTATTTT.

The J gene is TRBJ2-2, the V gene TRBV7-6; TRBD2 matches 9 bases. This CDR3 has 15 amino acids. After removal of 4 bases from V and 7 bases from J, the junction contained 7 bases not matched to a gene. CDR1 is SGHVS, CDR2 FNYEAQ, per germline. The DNA for the CDR3 is TGTGCCAGCAGCTCCTTAGCGGGAGAGATCGGGGAGCTGTTTTTT. Protein: CASSSLAGEIGELFF.

This chain joins TRBV19 and TRBJ2-7, with TRBD2 matching 10 bases. Germline V lookup: CDR1 LNHDA, CDR2 SQIVND (reference sequence). The CDR3 is made up of 15 amino acids. Unmatched junction bases numbered 1, after V lost 2 bases and J lost 0 bases. The CDR3 DNA is TGTGCCAGTAGTATAAGGACTAGCGGCTCCTACGAGCAGTACTTC. Amino acid sequence: CASSIRTSGSYEQYF. Looking up the rest from reference TRBV19 and TRBJ2-7 gives the full variable domain: DGGITQSPKYLFRKEGQNVTLSCEQNLNHDAMYWYRQDPGQGLRLIYYSQIVNDFQKGDIAEGYSVSREKKESFPLTVTSAQKNPTAFYLCASSIRTSGSYEQYFGPGTRLTVT.

The V gene is TRBV24-1, the J gene TRBJ1-5; D is undetermined. CDR3 size: 14 residues. Germline V gene data show CDR1 as KGHDR and CDR2 as SFDVKD. Trimming took 5 bases from V and 3 from J, leaving 10 bases between them. The CDR3 reads CATSVSQANQPQHF. Written as DNA, the CDR3 is TGTGCCACCAGTGTGAGTCAGGCCAATCAGCCCCAGCATTTT.

This clone was counted a few times. The V call is TRBV7-8, the J call TRBJ1-1; D unresolved. This CDR3 spans 14 amino acids. The germline V and J ends were trimmed by 2 bases and 1 base, with 8 bases remaining between them. Germline loops: CDR1 SGHVS, CDR2 FQNEAQ. The CDR3 loop is CASSLTEGNTEAFF. CDR3 nucleotides: TGTGCCAGCAGCTTAACTGAGGGGAACACTGAAGCTTTCTTT.

The CDR3: CASSLAWGGQETQYF. In nucleotides, the CDR3 is TGCGCCAGCAGCTTGGCCTGGGGGGGGCAAGAGACCCAGTACTTC. V gene TRBV5-1 combines with J gene TRBJ2-5, with TRBD2 matching 7 bases. Germline CDR1 and CDR2: SGHRS and YFSETQ. The CDR3 consists of 15 residues. The trim removed 0 bases at V and 2 bases at J, leaving 4 bases unmatched.